Below are 19 T cell receptor beta chains sequenced from a single sample in a study of cytomegalovirus exposure and HLA in healthy donors. PCR employed 60 Vbeta and 13 Jbeta primers. Repertoires were generated with immunoSEQ multiplex PCR, while TCRdb's copy carries only in-frame clones and drops some. Counted here are around 270,000 clones, about four fifths occurring once; the ten biggest clones make up around 0.33%. The sequencing sample was made of PBMCs. Receptors originate from a girl aged 2-15 years in good health and CMV-seronegative.

The V and J genes are TRBV7-8 and TRBJ1-1; maybe TRBD1 (5 bases). This CDR3 region has 13 residues. In germline, CDR1 is SGHVS, CDR2 FQNEAQ. Trimming pared 5 bases from V and 3 bases from J, leaving 10 bases between. For the CDR3, the DNA is TGTGCCAGCAGCCCCAGGGCGGACACTGAAGCTTTCTTT. Translated: CASSPRADTEAFF.

The V call is TRBV6-1, the J call TRBJ1-2, with TRBD1 identical over 8 bases. Germline assignment: CDR1 MNHNS and CDR2 SASEGT. Trimming cost V 2 bases and J 7 bases; bases outside gene matches: 12. The CDR3 is 16 amino acids. Here the CDR3 DNA reads TGTGCCAGCAGTGAATTTGCGGATCAGGGGGCGCGTGGCTACACCTTC. Amino acids: CASSEFADQGARGYTF.

CDR3 DNA sequence: TGCAGCGTATCGAGGAGAGGTGGAAACACCATATATTTT. Its protein is CSVSRRGGNTIYF. The chain joins TRBV29-1 to TRBJ1-3, with D hard to call. V was pared by 6 bases and J by 3 bases, with 12 bases between. The CDR3 runs to 13 residues. Germline CDR1 and CDR2: SQVTM and ANQGSEA.

This clone was seen a handful of times. The chain is built from TRBV5-1 and TRBJ2-5; D call uncertain. The tail of the sequence fits TRBJ2-7 better, so the J call may be wrong. Germline V gives CDR1 SGHRS, CDR2 YFSETQ. The CDR3 totals 16 residues. Here the CDR3 reads CASSLGNRVPPYEQYF. The CDR3 DNA follows: TGCGCCAGCAGCTTGGGTAACCGGGTCCCCCCCTACGAGCAGTACTTC.

CDR3 amino acids: CASSDSYGEAFF. CDR3 nucleotides: TGTGCCAGCAGTGACTCTTACGGGGAAGCTTTCTTT. The chain employs TRBV6-4 and TRBJ1-1, with D uncertain. The CDR3 consists of 12 residues. Trimming removed 0 bases from V and 8 bases from J, with 7 bases in between. Germline loops: CDR1 MRHNA, CDR2 SNTAGT.

CDR3: CASTGRLAGNTDTQYF. The CDR3 coding sequence is TGCGCCAGCACTGGGCGGCTAGCGGGAAACACAGATACGCAGTATTTT. The chain links TRBV10-1 to TRBJ2-3; 9 bases align to TRBD2. CDR3 length equals 16 residues. V dropped 7 bases and J dropped 2; count of bases not matched to a gene: 10. CDR1 and CDR2 from the germline V gene are WNHNN and SYGVQD (reference sequence).

V gene TRBV7-9 combines with J gene TRBJ1-1, with TRBD1 matching 9 bases. The CDR3 totals 14 residues. Germline values: CDR1 SEHNR, CDR2 FQNEAQ (reference sequence). J lost 5 bases, V lost 3 bases, and 4 bases had no gene match. The CDR3 loop is CASSFPDRGTEAFF. CDR3 in DNA: TGTGCCAGCAGCTTTCCCGACAGGGGGACTGAAGCTTTCTTT.

This chain links TRBV27 with TRBJ1-2, with D uncertain. The V gene lost 6 bases and the J gene lost 3 bases, with 17 bases spanning the gap. The CDR3 loop spans 15 amino acids. CDR1 MNHEY and CDR2 SMNVEV come from the germline V gene (reference sequence). The CDR3 here is CASSPTALRDYGYTF. The DNA for the CDR3 is TGTGCCAGCAGCCCTACCGCGTTGCGGGACTATGGCTACACCTTC.

This chain connects TRBV6-5 to TRBJ1-5; D is unclear. Trimming took off 2 bases at V and 4 bases at J, with 9 bases between the two ends. Germline-derived CDR1 and CDR2 are MNHEY and SVGAGI. The CDR3 sequence is 14 residues long. DNA for the CDR3: TGTGCCAGCAGTTACGGGAGATCTAATCAGCCCCAGCATTTT. Its translation: CASSYGRSNQPQHF.

This chain joins TRBV19 and TRBJ2-7, with TRBD1 matching 8 bases. From germline, CDR1 is LNHDA and CDR2 SQIVND (reference sequence). J was trimmed by 2 bases and V by 5 bases; bases with no gene match: 5. This CDR3 spans 14 amino acids. The CDR3 reads CASSLDRVTYEQYF. The CDR3 DNA is TGTGCCAGTAGTTTGGACAGGGTTACCTACGAGCAGTACTTC.

The chain uses TRBV29-1 and TRBJ1-2; 9 bases align to TRBD1. Germline V gene data show CDR1 as SQVTM and CDR2 as ANQGSEA. V lost 6 bases and J lost 1; bases outside the gene matches: 3. This CDR3 has 13 residues. CDR3 DNA: TGCAGCGTAGGACAGGGGTATAACTATGGCTACACCTTC. As protein: CSVGQGYNYGYTF. Full variable domain (remainder filled in from reference TRBV29-1 and TRBJ1-2): SAVISQKPSRDICQRGTSLTIQCQVDSQVTMMFWYRQQPGQSLTLIATANQGSEATYESGFVIDKFPISRPNLTFSTLTVSNMSPEDSSIYLCSVGQGYNYGYTFGSGTRLTVV.

The chain has TRBV14 and TRBJ2-7, with no clear D. V lost 4 bases, J lost 2 bases, and 12 bases lay in between. This CDR3 region has 14 residues. Germline lookup yields CDR1 SGHDN and CDR2 FVKESK. For the CDR3, the DNA is TGTGCCAGCAGCCGTATAACGAGGCCCTACGAGCAGTACTTC. This codes for CASSRITRPYEQYF.

The chain combines TRBV28 with TRBJ2-4, with TRBD1 matching 7 bases. V gave up 5 bases and J gave up 0 bases; unmatched junction bases: 13. Germline CDR1 and CDR2: MDHEN and SYDVKM. CDR3 length: 18 amino acids. The CDR3 DNA is TGTGCCAGCAGTGCTTTGACAGGGCTACCTGTAGCCAAAAACATTCAGTACTTC. Protein product: CASSALTGLPVAKNIQYF. Complete variable domain (other parts from reference TRBV28 and TRBJ2-4): DVKVTQSSRYLVKRTGEKVFLECVQDMDHENMFWYRQDPGLGLRLIYFSYDVKMKEKGDIPEGYSVSREKKERFSLILESASTNQTSMYLCASSALTGLPVAKNIQYFGAGTRLSVL.

The rearrangement links TRBV27 to TRBJ1-2; D call uncertain. The V and J ends lost 3 bases and 4 bases respectively, with 12 bases between them. The germline gives CDR1 MNHEY, CDR2 SMNVEV (reference sequence). The CDR3 sequence is 14 residues long. CDR3 sequence: CASSFITNPYGYTF. CDR3 DNA sequence: TGTGCCAGCAGTTTCATTACAAACCCCTATGGCTACACCTTC.

The V call is TRBV15, the J call TRBJ2-1; a possible D gene is TRBD1 (5 bases). The ends were cut back, 5 bases at V and 2 bases at J, with 13 bases in the middle. Germline V lookup: CDR1 LNHNV, CDR2 YYDKDF (reference sequence). The CDR3 extends over 15 amino acids. DNA of the CDR3: TGTGCCACCAGCTTCGACAGCCCCACCTACAATGAGCAGTTCTTC. Its translation is CATSFDSPTYNEQFF.

V is TRBV11-1 and J is TRBJ1-2, with D possibly matching TRBD1 (6 bases). The germline gives CDR1 SGHAT, CDR2 FQDESV (reference sequence). Trimming removed 4 bases at V and 2 bases at J, with 17 bases between. The CDR3 consists of 16 residues. The DNA for the CDR3 is TGTGCCAGCAGCTATGGAGCAGGGGTGGACAACTATGGCTACACCTTC. This gives the protein CASSYGAGVDNYGYTF.

The chain combines TRBV28 with TRBJ1-2, with D perhaps TRBD1 (6 bases). CDR1 is MDHEN and CDR2 is SYDVKM in the germline V gene. This CDR3 spans 16 amino acids. Trimming shortened V by 6 bases and J by 5 bases, and 22 bases separated the two germline ends. This CDR3 reads CASRRPGEKGNYGYTF. CDR3 DNA sequence: TGTGCCAGCAGGCGGCCAGGGGAAAAAGGGAATTATGGCTACACCTTC.

CDR3 protein: CAISIGQMKGNQPQHF. The CDR3 DNA reads as TGTGCCATCAGTATAGGACAAATGAAGGGCAATCAGCCCCAGCATTTT. The chain has TRBV10-3 and TRBJ1-5; a possible D gene is TRBD1 (5 bases). The V end was cut by 5 bases, the J end by 2 bases, with 16 bases between. The CDR3 covers 16 residues. Per germline, CDR1 ENHRY and CDR2 SYGVKD.

The chain recombines TRBV4-1 with TRBJ2-2; 13 bases map to TRBD2. The CDR3 loop spans 19 amino acids. Losses at the gene ends were 0 bases for V and 4 bases for J; bases not matched to a gene: 8. Per the germline V gene, CDR1 is MGHRA and CDR2 is YSYEKL. The CDR3, as DNA: TGCGCCAGCAGCCAAGATGTACTAGCGGGAGGGCCTGGCACCGGGGAGCTGTTTTTT. Amino acid sequence: CASSQDVLAGGPGTGELFF.